The 26 T cell receptor beta chains presented below share a single source sample, sequenced in a study of blood T cell repertoires in COVID-19. Sequenced by immunoSEQ multiplex PCR; TCRdb stores in-frame clones only, minus some. The sample consists of around 250,000 clones, around 86% of them appearing once. The sample consisted of PBMCs or T cells enriched from blood (not recorded which). The source of these receptors is a man in his late teens or twenties who had recovered from COVID-19.

The chain is built from TRBV20-1 and TRBJ2-2, with D uncertain. V lost 1 base and J 6 bases, leaving 3 bases between the germline ends. The CDR3 loop spans 11 amino acids. Germline lookup yields CDR1 DFQATT and CDR2 SNEGSKA (reference sequence). Here the CDR3 DNA reads TGCAGTGCTAGAGTAGCCGGGGAGCTGTTTTTT. Translated, it gives CSARVAGELFF.

The chain joins TRBV10-1 to TRBJ2-2; no clear D gene. The germline V gene has CDR1 WNHNN and CDR2 SYGVQD (reference sequence). Trimming cost V 6 bases and J 5 bases, with 7 bases left between them. The CDR3 is 12 residues long. CDR3 protein: CASSKQTGELFF. The CDR3 nucleotides read TGCGCCAGCAGCAAACAAACCGGGGAGCTGTTTTTT.

The chain couples TRBV3-1 (or the pseudogene TRBV3-2) to TRBJ2-3; TRBD1 matches 8 bases. The germline V gene encodes CDR1 LGHDT and CDR2 YNNKEL (reference sequence). The CDR3 covers 16 residues. J lost 0 bases, V lost 6 bases, and 8 bases had no gene match. This CDR3 is CASSPTGGLSTDTQYF. CDR3 DNA: TGTGCCAGCAGTCCAACAGGGGGTCTTAGCACAGATACGCAGTATTTT.

This sequence joins TRBV28 and TRBJ2-3; 7 positions agree with TRBD1. The germline CDR1 and CDR2 sequences are MDHEN and SYDVKM. The CDR3 covers 17 residues. Germline trimming cut 1 base from V and 4 bases from J; bases unmatched to any gene: 11. CDR3 sequence: CASSLYVGQARPDTQYF. The CDR3 DNA sequence: TGTGCCAGCAGTTTATATGTTGGACAGGCCCGCCCAGATACGCAGTATTTT.

This clone occurred many times. The chain carries TRBV7-9 and TRBJ1-2; D is ambiguous. V lost 3 bases and J lost 0, with 11 bases in between. The CDR3 runs 15 residues. Germline CDR1 SEHNR, CDR2 FQNEAQ (reference sequence). The chain's CDR3 is CASSFVSISNYGYTF. In DNA form, the CDR3 reads TGTGCCAGCAGCTTTGTTTCAATTTCTAACTATGGCTACACCTTC. Variable domain in full (rest from reference TRBV7-9 and TRBJ1-2): DTGVSQNPRHKITKRGQNVTFRCDPISEHNRLYWYRQTLGQGPEFLTYFQNEAQLEKSRLLSDRFSAERPKGSFSTLEIQRTEQGDSAMYLCASSFVSISNYGYTFGSGTRLTVV.

The count of this clone is one. The rearrangement uses TRBV12-3 or TRBV12-4 and TRBJ1-2; 8 positions match TRBD1. The V segment lost 4 bases and the J segment 4 bases; nucleotides outside the gene matches: 2. The CDR3 loop spans 13 amino acids. The CDR3 here is CASSYRGIYGYTF. The CDR3 DNA sequence: TGTGCCAGCAGTTACAGGGGGATCTATGGCTACACCTTC.

This clone was counted a few times. The chain joins TRBV7-2 to TRBJ1-1; D might be TRBD1 (6 bases). The germline V gene has CDR1 SGHTA and CDR2 FQGNSA. Trimming took off 2 bases at V and 5 bases at J, with 15 bases between the two ends. CDR3 length: 15 residues. The CDR3 DNA sequence: TGTGCCAGCAGCTTACAGGGGCTAGGAAGGACTGAAGCTTTCTTT. It translates to CASSLQGLGRTEAFF.

The V gene is TRBV5-1, the J gene TRBJ2-1, with TRBD2 matching 11 bases. After removal of 5 bases from V and 10 bases from J, the junction contained 8 bases not matched to a gene. Per the germline V gene, CDR1 is SGHRS and CDR2 is YFSETQ. This CDR3 spans 14 amino acids. CDR3 sequence reads: CASRLTSGSIEQFF. CDR3 coding DNA: TGCGCCAGCAGACTCACTAGCGGGAGCATAGAGCAGTTCTTC.

The chain links TRBV6-1 to TRBJ2-3; 9 nucleotides agree with TRBD1. Germline CDR1 is MNHNS and CDR2 is SASEGT. The V segment lost 3 bases and the J segment 2 bases; nucleotides outside the gene matches: 3. The CDR3 contains 15 residues. CDR3 in amino acids: CASSEGQGSTDTQYF. The CDR3 DNA sequence: TGTGCCAGCAGTGAGGGACAGGGCTCCACAGATACGCAGTATTTT.

This clone was recorded only once. V is TRBV2 and J is TRBJ1-6; TRBD1 agrees at 10 bases. The germline CDR1 and CDR2 sequences are SNHLY and FYNNEI. The J segment lost 8 bases and the V segment lost 7 bases, leaving 8 bases of the junction unmatched. The CDR3 runs 15 residues. The CDR3 bases are TGTGCCAGCAATCCGGGACAGGGGTTCGATTCACCCCTCCACTTT. Protein: CASNPGQGFDSPLHF.

This chain uses TRBV2 with TRBJ1-1; TRBD1 matches 9 bases. The CDR3 extends over 18 amino acids. The germline V gene has CDR1 SNHLY and CDR2 FYNNEI. V trimming: 4 bases; J trimming: 6 bases; junction bases outside the gene matches: 18. As DNA, the CDR3 is TGTGCCAGCAGTGGTTTTGCGTCTCGGGACAGGGACGGGTCTGAAGCTTTCTTT. It specifies CASSGFASRDRDGSEAFF.

The rearrangement uses TRBV25-1 and TRBJ1-4; 10 nucleotides match TRBD1. Losses at the gene ends were 9 bases for V and 1 base for J; bases not matched to a gene: 11. The CDR3 has 17 amino acids. Germline lookup yields CDR1 MGHDK and CDR2 SYGVNS. Here the CDR3 reads CASHPEGQGLTNEKLFF. The CDR3 nucleotides read TGTGCCAGTCACCCAGAGGGACAGGGGTTAACTAATGAAAAACTGTTTTTT.

The J gene is TRBJ2-1, the V gene TRBV2, with TRBD2 matching over 11 bases. Germline V gene lookup returns CDR1 SNHLY and CDR2 FYNNEI. This CDR3 spans 14 amino acids. V dropped 9 bases and J dropped 5; count of bases not matched to a gene: 6. CDR3 coding DNA: TGTGCCAGTACCGGGACTAGCGGTAACAATGAGCAGTTCTTC. It is translated as CASTGTSGNNEQFF. The full variable domain, rest sourced from reference TRBV2 and TRBJ2-1, is EPEVTQTPSHQVTQMGQEVILRCVPISNHLYFYWYRQILGQKVEFLVSFYNNEISEKSEIFDDQFSVERPDGSNFTLKIRSTKLEDSAMYFCASTGTSGNNEQFFGPGTRLTVL.

This rearrangement joins TRBV5-1 to TRBJ1-2, with 11 bases fitting TRBD1. The germline gives CDR1 SGHRS, CDR2 YFSETQ. This CDR3 is 13 amino acids long. The ends lost 4 bases at V and 9 bases at J; junction bases unmatched: 5. The CDR3 loop is CASSQGQGGSYTF. CDR3 sequence (DNA): TGCGCCAGCAGCCAGGGACAGGGGGGGAGCTACACCTTC.

V is TRBV10-1 and J is TRBJ2-1; a possible D gene is TRBD2 (5 bases). CDR1 and CDR2 (germline): WNHNN, SYGVQD (reference sequence). Trimming cost V 3 bases and J 1 base, with 10 bases left between them. This CDR3 comprises 15 residues. In DNA, the CDR3 is TGCGCCAGCAGTGACGAACGGACTTCCTACAATGAGCAGTTCTTC. It codes for CASSDERTSYNEQFF.

The chain recombines TRBV19 with TRBJ2-1; D unclear. Between the trimmed V and J ends, which lost 7 bases and 0 bases, there was a span of 10 bases. Germline CDR1 LNHDA, CDR2 SQIVND (reference sequence). The CDR3 has 14 residues. The CDR3: CASNEATSYNEQFF. In DNA form, the CDR3 reads TGTGCCAGTAATGAGGCGACCTCCTACAATGAGCAGTTCTTC.

This clone occurred once. The chain joins TRBV19 to TRBJ1-6; 9 bases align to TRBD1. Looked up from germline, CDR1 is LNHDA and CDR2 is SQIVND (reference sequence). J gave up 5 bases and V 8 bases, and 7 bases lay outside the gene matches. This CDR3 region has 15 residues. CDR3 sequence (DNA): TGTGCCAGTTCTGACGGGACAGGGAATAATTCACCCCTCCACTTT. It codes for CASSDGTGNNSPLHF.

CDR3 protein: CASSAMAEVSGTEAFF. The CDR3 nucleotides are TGCGCCAGCAGTGCGATGGCAGAGGTCTCGGGCACTGAAGCTTTCTTT. V and J are TRBV10-2 and TRBJ1-1; D remains unclear. The CDR3 runs 16 residues. Germline CDR1 reads WSHSY; CDR2 reads SAAADI. V gave up 4 bases and J gave up 4 bases, with 19 bases separating them.

The genes are TRBV2 and TRBJ2-7; 7 bases line up with TRBD1. Looked up from germline, CDR1 is SNHLY and CDR2 is FYNNEI. CDR3 length equals 13 residues. After removal of 6 bases from V and 4 bases from J, the junction contained 6 bases not matched to a gene. The CDR3 loop reads CASRRQGAYEQYF. Written as DNA, the CDR3 is TGTGCCAGCAGGAGACAGGGTGCGTACGAGCAGTACTTC.

V is TRBV9 and J is TRBJ1-2, with 7 bases that match TRBD1. Germline V gene data show CDR1 as SGDLS and CDR2 as YYNGEE. The CDR3 loop spans 17 amino acids. V lost 0 bases to trimming and J lost 1 base; unmatched junction nucleotides: 9. CDR3 DNA sequence: TGTGCCAGCAGCGTAGGCGGCGGGACAGTGGGTAACTATGGCTACACCTTC. Protein sequence: CASSVGGGTVGNYGYTF.

J is TRBJ1-4 and V is TRBV7-8, with D hard to call. The V gene's germline CDR1 is SGHVS and CDR2 FQNEAQ. The CDR3 has 14 amino acids. The germline V and J ends were trimmed by 5 bases and 8 bases, with 15 bases remaining between them. CDR3 region: CASSKRPREEKLFF. CDR3 DNA sequence: TGTGCCAGCAGCAAGAGGCCCCGAGAGGAAAAACTGTTTTTT.

The chain carries TRBV20-1 and TRBJ2-1; TRBD1 might be the D (5 bases). Looked up from germline, CDR1 is DFQATT and CDR2 is SNEGSKA (reference sequence). CDR3 length: 11 amino acids. V was clipped by 3 bases and J by 10 bases, with 10 bases between them. CDR3 protein: CSASSNREQFF. The CDR3 coding sequence is TGCAGTGCTAGTTCGAACAGGGAGCAGTTCTTC.

The chain employs TRBV7-9 and TRBJ1-4; 7 nucleotides line up with TRBD1. The CDR3 loop spans 15 amino acids. The germline V gene has CDR1 SEHNR and CDR2 FQNEAQ (reference sequence). The junction had 6 bases not matched to a gene; V was cut back by 3 bases and J by 5 bases. DNA for the CDR3: TGTGCCAGCAGCTTCCTCGGGACAGAGAATGAAAAACTGTTTTTT. Translation gives CASSFLGTENEKLFF.

The chain employs TRBV30 and TRBJ1-2; the match to TRBD1 covers 8 bases. Per germline, CDR1 GTSNPN and CDR2 SVGIG (reference sequence). V trimming: 4 bases; J trimming: 0 bases; junction bases outside the gene matches: 1. CDR3 length equals 13 residues. CDR3 amino acids: CAWTTGANYGYTF. Here the CDR3 DNA reads TGTGCCTGGACGACAGGGGCTAACTATGGCTACACCTTC.

The chain combines TRBV5-1 with TRBJ1-5, with 9 bases that match TRBD1. This CDR3 has 14 residues. With V trimmed by 8 bases and J by 6 bases, 9 bases remained unmatched. Germline values: CDR1 SGHRS, CDR2 YFSETQ. The CDR3 spells CARHTGGAGQPQHF. The CDR3 DNA sequence: TGCGCCAGACACACAGGGGGCGCCGGTCAGCCCCAGCATTTT. Using reference TRBV5-1 and TRBJ1-5 for the parts outside the CDR3, the full variable domain is KAGVTQTPRYLIKTRGQQVTLSCSPISGHRSVSWYQQTPGQGLQFLFEYFSETQRNKGNFPGRFSGRQFSNSRSEMNVSTLELGDSALYLCARHTGGAGQPQHFGDGTRLSIL.

The chain couples TRBV7-6 to TRBJ2-2; possibly TRBD2 for D (6 bases). The V gene's germline CDR1 is SGHVS and CDR2 FNYEAQ. The CDR3 totals 21 residues. V lost 2 bases to trimming and J lost 5 bases, with 30 bases between them. Here the CDR3 reads CASSLWAYISSDTAGTGELFF. In DNA, the CDR3 is TGTGCCAGCAGCTTATGGGCCTATATCTCCTCCGACACAGCGGGTACCGGGGAGCTGTTTTTT.